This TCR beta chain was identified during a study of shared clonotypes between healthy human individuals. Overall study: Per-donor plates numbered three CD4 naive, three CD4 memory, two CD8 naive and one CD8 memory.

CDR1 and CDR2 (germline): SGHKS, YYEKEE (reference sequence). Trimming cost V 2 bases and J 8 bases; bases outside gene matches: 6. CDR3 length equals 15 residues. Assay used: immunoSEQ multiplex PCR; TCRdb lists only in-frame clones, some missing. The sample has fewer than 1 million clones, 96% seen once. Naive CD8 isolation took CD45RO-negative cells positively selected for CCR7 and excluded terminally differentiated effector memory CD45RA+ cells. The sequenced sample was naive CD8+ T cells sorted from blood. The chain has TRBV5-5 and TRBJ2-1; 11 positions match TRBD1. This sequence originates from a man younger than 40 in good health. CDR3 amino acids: CASSFGQGALYEQFF. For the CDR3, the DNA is TGTGCCAGCAGCTTCGGACAGGGGGCGCTTTATGAGCAGTTCTTC.